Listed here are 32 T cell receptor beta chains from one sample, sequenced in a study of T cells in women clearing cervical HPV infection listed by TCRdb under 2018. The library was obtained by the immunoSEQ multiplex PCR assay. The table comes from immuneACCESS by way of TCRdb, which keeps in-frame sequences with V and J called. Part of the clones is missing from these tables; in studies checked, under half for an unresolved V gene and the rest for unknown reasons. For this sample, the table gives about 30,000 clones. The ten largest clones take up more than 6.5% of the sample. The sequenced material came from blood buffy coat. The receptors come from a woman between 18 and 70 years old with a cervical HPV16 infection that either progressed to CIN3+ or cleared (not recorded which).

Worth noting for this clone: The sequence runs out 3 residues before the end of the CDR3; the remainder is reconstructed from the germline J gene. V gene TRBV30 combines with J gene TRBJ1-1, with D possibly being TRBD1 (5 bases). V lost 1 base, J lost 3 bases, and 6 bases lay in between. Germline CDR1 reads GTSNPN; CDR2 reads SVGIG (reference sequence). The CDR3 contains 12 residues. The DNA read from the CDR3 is TGTGCCTGGAGTGGGGGGGACACTGAA. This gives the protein CAWSGGDTE. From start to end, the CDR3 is CAWSGGDTEAFF.

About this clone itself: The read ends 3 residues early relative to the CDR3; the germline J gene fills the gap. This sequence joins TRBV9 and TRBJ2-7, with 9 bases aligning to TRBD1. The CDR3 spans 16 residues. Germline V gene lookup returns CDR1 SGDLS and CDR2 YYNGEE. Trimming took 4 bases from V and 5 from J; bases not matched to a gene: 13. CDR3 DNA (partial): TGTGCCAGCAGCCCCTTGGTTCGACAGGGGGAACACGAG. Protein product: CASSPLVRQGEHE. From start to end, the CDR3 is CASSPLVRQGEHEQYF. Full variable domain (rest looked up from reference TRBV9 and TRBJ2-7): DSGVTQTPKHLITATGQRVTLRCSPRSGDLSVYWYQQSLDQGLQFLIQYYNGEERAKGNILERFSAQQFPDLHSELNLSSLELGDSALYFCASSPLVRQGEHEQYFGPGTRLTVT.

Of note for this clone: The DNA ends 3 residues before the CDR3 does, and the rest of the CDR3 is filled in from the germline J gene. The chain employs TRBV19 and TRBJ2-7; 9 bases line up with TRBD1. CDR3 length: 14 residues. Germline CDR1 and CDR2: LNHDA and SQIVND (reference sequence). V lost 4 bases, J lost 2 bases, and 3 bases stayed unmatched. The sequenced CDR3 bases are TGTGCCAGTAGTAGAGGACAGGGGACCTACGAG. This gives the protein CASSRGQGTYE. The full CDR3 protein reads CASSRGQGTYEQYF. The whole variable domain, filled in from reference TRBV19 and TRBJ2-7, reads DGGITQSPKYLFRKEGQNVTLSCEQNLNHDAMYWYRQDPGQGLRLIYYSQIVNDFQKGDIAEGYSVSREKKESFPLTVTSAQKNPTAFYLCASSRGQGTYEQYFGPGTRLTVT.

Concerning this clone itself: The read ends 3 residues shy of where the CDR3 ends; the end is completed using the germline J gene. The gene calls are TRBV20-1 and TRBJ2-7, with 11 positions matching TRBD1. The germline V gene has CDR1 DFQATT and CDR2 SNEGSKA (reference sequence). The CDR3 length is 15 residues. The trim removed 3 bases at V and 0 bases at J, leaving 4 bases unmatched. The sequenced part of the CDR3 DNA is TGCAGTGCTAGCCCCGGGACAGGGGGCTCCTACGAG. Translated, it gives CSASPGTGGSYE. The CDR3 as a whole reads CSASPGTGGSYEQYF.

This CDR3 reads CSARDQGANTEAFF. Partial CDR3 DNA: TGCAGTGCTAGAGATCAGGGGGCGAACACTGAA. J is TRBJ1-1 and V is TRBV20-1; 8 nucleotides match TRBD1. The CDR3 end is not reached by the read, which stops 3 residues before it; the germline J gene fills it in. V lost 0 bases to trimming and J lost 1 base; unmatched junction nucleotides: 1. Germline V gives CDR1 DFQATT, CDR2 SNEGSKA (reference sequence). This CDR3 has 14 residues.

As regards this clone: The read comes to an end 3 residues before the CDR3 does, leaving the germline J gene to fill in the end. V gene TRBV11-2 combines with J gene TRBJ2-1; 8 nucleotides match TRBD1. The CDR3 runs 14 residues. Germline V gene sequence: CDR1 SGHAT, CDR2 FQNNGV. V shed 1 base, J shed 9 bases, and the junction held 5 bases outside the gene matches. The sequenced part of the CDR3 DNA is TGTGCCAGCAGCTTAGCGGGCAGGGGGCTTGAG. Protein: CASSLAGRGLE. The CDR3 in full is CASSLAGRGLEQFF.

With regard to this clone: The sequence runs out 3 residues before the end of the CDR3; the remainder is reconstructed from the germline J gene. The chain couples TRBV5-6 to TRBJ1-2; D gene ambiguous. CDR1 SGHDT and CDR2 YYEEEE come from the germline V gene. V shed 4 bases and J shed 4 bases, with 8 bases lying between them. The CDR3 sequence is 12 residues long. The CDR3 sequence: CASSPPGYGYTF. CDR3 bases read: TGTGCCAGCAGCCCCCCGGGCTATGGC.

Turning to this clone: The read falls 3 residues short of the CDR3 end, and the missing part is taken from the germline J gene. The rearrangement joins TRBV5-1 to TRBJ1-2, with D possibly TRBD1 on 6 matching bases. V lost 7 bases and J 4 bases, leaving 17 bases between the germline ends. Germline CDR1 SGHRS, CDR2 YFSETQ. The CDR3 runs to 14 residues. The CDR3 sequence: CASSPSGQSYGYTF. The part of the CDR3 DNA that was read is TGCGCCAGCTCTCCCTCAGGACAGAGCTATGGC. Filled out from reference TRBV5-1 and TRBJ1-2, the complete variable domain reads KAGVTQTPRYLIKTRGQQVTLSCSPISGHRSVSWYQQTPGQGLQFLFEYFSETQRNKGNFPGRFSGRQFSNSRSEMNVSTLELGDSALYLCASSPSGQSYGYTFGSGTRLTVV.

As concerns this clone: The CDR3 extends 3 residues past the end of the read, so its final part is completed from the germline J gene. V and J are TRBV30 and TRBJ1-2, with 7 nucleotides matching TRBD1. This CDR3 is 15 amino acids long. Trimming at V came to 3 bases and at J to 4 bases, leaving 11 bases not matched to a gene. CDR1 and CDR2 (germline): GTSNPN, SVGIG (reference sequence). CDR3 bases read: TGTGCCTGGAGGGAATCGCCGGGACAGTCCTATGGC. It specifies CAWRESPGQSYG. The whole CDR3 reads CAWRESPGQSYGYTF.

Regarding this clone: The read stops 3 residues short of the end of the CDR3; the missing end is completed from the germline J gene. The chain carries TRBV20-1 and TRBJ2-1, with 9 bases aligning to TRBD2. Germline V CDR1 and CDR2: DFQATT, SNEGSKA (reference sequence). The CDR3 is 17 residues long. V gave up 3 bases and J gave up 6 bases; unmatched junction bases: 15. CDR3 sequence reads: CSARSFGGGGAPNEQFF. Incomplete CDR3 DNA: TGCAGTGCTAGGAGTTTTGGAGGCGGGGGGGCCCCCAATGAG.

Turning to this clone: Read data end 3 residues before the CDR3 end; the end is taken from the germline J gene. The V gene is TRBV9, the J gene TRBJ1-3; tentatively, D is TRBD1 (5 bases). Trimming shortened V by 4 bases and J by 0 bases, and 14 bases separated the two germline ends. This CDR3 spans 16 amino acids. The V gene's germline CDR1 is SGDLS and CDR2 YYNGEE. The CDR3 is CASSSRLQGSGNTIYF. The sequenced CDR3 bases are TGTGCCAGCAGCTCCCGACTCCAGGGCTCTGGAAACACC.

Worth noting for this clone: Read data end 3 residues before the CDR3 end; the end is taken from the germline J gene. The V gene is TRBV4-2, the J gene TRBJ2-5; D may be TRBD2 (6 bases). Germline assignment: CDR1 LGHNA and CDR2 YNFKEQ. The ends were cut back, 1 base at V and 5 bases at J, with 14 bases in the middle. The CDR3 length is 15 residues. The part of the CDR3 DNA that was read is TGTGCCAGCAGCCAAGGCAGATGGGGGGAGGAGACC. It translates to CASSQGRWGEET. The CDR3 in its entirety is CASSQGRWGEETQYF.

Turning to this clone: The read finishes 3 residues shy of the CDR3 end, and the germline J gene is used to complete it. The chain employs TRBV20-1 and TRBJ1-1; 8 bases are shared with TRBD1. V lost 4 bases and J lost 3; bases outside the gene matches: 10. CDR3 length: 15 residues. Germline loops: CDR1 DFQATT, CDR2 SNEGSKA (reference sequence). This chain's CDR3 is CSATSQGAPYTEAFF. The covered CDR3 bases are TGCAGTGCTACCAGTCAGGGGGCGCCGTACACTGAA.

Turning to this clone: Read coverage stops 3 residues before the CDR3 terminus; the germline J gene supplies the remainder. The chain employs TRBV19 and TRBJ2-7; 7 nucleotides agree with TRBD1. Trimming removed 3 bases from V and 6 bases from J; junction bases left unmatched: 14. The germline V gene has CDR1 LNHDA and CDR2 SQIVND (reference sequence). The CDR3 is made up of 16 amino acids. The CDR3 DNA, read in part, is TGTGCCAGTAGTATTGATGGCGCAGGGGGTATTGGCGAG. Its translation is CASSIDGAGGIGE. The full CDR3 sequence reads CASSIDGAGGIGEQYF.

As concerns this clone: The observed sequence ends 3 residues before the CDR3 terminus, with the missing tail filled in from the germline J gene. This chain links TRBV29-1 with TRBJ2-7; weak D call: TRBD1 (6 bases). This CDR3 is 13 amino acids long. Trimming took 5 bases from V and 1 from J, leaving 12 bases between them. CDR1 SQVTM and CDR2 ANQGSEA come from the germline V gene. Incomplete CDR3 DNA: TGCAGCGTTTCTAGGACAGCTTCCTACGAG. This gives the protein CSVSRTASYE. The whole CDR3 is CSVSRTASYEQYF.

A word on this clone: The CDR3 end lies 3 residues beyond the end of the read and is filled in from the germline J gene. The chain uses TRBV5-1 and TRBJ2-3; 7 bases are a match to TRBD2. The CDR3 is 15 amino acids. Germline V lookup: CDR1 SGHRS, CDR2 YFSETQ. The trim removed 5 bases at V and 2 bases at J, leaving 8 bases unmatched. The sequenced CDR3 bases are TGCGCCAGCAGAACTACTAGCGATTACACAGATACG. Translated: CASRTTSDYTDT. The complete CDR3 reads CASRTTSDYTDTQYF.

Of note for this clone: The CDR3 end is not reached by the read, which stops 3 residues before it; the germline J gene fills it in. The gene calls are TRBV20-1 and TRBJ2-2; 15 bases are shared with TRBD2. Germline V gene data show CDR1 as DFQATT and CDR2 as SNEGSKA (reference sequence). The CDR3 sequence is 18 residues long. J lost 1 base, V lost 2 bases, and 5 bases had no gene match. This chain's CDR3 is CSARPGLAGGLNTGELFF. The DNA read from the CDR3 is TGCAGTGCTAGACCGGGACTAGCGGGGGGCCTGAACACCGGGGAG.

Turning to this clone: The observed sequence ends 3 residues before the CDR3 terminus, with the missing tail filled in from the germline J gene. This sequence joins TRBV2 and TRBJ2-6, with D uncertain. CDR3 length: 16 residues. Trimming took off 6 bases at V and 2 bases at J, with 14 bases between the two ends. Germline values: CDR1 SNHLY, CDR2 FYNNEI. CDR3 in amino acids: CASRGPWLAGANVLTF. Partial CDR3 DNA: TGTGCCAGCAGGGGCCCTTGGTTGGCTGGGGCCAACGTC.

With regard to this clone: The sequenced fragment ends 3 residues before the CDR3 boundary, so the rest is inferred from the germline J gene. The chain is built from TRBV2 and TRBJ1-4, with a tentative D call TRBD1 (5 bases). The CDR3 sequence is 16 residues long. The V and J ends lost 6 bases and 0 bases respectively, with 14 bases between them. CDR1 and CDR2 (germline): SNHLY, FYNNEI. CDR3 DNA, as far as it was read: TGTGCCAGCAGGGACCCGGGGGGATCAACTAATGAAAAA. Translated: CASRDPGGSTNEK. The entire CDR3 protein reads CASRDPGGSTNEKLFF.

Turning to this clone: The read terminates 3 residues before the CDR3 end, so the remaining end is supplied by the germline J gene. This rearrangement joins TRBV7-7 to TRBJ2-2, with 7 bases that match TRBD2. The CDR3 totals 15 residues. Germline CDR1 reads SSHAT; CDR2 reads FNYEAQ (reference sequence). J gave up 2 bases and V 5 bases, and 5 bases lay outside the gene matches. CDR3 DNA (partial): TGTGCCAGCAGCCCGATAGCGGGCAACACCGGGGAG. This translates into CASSPIAGNTGE. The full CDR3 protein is CASSPIAGNTGELFF.

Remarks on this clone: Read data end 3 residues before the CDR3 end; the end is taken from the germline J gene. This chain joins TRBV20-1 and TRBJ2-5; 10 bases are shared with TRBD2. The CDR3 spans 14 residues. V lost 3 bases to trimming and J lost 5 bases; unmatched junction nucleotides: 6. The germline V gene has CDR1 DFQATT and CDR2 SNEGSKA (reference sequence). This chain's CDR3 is CSASPSGGRETQYF. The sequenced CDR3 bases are TGCAGTGCTAGCCCTAGCGGGGGACGGGAGACC.

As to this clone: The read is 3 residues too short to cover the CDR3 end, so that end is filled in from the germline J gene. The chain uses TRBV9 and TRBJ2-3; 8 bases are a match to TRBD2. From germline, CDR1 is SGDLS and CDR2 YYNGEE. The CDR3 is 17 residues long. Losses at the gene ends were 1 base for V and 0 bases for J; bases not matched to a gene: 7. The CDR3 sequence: CASSVLGGGFSTDTQYF. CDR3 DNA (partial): TGTGCCAGCAGCGTACTGGGCGGGGGGTTTAGCACAGATACG. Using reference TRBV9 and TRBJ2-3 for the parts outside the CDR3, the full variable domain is DSGVTQTPKHLITATGQRVTLRCSPRSGDLSVYWYQQSLDQGLQFLIQYYNGEERAKGNILERFSAQQFPDLHSELNLSSLELGDSALYFCASSVLGGGFSTDTQYFGPGTRLTVL.

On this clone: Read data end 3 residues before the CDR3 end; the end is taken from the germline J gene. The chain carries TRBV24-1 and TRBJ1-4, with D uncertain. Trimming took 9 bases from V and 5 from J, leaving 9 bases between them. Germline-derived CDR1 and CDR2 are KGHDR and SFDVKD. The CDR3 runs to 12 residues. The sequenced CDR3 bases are TGTGCCACCTCGGGGAGAAATGAAAAA. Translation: CATSGRNEK. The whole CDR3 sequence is CATSGRNEKLFF.

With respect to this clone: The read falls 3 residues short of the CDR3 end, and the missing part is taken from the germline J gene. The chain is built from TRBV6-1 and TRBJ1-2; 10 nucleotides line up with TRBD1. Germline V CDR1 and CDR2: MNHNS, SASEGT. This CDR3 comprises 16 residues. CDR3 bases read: TGTGCCAGCAGTGCGGGGGGGGGACAGGGGAATCTCGGC. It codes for CASSAGGGQGNLG. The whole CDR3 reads CASSAGGGQGNLGYTF.

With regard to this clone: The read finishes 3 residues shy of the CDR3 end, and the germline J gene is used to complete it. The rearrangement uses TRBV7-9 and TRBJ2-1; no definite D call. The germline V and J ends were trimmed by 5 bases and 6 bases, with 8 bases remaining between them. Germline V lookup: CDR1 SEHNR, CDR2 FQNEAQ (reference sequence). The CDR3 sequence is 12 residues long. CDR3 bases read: TGTGCCAGCAGCCAAGACTCCAATGAG. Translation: CASSQDSNE. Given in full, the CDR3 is CASSQDSNEQFF.

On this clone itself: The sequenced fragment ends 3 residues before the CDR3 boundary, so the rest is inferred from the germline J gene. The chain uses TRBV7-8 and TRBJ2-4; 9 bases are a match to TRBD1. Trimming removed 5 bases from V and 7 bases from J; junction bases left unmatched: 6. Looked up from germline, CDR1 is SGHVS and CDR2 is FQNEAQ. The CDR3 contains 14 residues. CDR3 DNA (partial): TGTGCCAGCAGCCCCCCGGGACAGGGCAACATT. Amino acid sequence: CASSPPGQGNI. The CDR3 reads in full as CASSPPGQGNIQYF. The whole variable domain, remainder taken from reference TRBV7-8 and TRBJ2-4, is GAGVSQSPRYKVAKRGQDVALRCDPISGHVSLFWYQQALGQGPEFLTYFQNEAQLDKSGLPSDRFFAERPEGSVSTLKIQRTQQEDSAVYLCASSPPGQGNIQYFGAGTRLSVL.

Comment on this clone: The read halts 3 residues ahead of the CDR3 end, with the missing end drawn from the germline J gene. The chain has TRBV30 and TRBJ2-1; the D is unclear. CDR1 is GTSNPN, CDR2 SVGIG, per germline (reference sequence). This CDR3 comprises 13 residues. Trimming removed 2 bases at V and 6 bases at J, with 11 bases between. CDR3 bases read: TGTGCCTGGAGTCCAGGTCCGGCCAATGAG. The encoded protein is CAWSPGPANE. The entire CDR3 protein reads CAWSPGPANEQFF.

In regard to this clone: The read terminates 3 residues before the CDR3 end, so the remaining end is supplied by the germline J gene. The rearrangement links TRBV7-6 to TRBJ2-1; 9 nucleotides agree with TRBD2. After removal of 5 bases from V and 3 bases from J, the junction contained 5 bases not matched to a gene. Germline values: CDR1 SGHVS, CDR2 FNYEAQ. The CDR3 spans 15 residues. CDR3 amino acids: CASSLIAGDYNEQFF. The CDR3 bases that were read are TGTGCCAGCAGCCTCATAGCGGGGGACTACAATGAG. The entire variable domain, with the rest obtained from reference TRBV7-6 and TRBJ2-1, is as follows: GAGVSQSPRYKVTKRGQDVALRCDPISGHVSLYWYRQALGQGPEFLTYFNYEAQQDKSGLPNDRFSAERPEGSISTLTIQRTEQRDSAMYRCASSLIAGDYNEQFFGPGTRLTVL.

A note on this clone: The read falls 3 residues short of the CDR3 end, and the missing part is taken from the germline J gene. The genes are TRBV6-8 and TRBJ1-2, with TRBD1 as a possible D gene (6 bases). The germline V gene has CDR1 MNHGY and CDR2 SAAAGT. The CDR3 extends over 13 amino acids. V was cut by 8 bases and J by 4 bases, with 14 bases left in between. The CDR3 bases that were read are TGTGCCAGCTCACTCCAGGGGTTCTATGGC. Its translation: CASSLQGFYG. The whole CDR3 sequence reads CASSLQGFYGYTF.

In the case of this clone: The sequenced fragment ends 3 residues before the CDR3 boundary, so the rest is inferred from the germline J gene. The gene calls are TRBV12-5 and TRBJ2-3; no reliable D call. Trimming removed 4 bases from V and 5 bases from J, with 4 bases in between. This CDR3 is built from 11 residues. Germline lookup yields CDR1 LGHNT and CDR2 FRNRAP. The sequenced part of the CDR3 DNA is TGTGCTAGTGGTTATCTAGATACG. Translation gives CASGYLDT. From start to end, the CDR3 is CASGYLDTQYF. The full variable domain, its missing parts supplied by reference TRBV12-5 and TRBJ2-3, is DARVTQTPRHKVTEMGQEVTMRCQPILGHNTVFWYRQTMMQGLELLAYFRNRAPLDDSGMPKDRFSAEMPDATLATLKIQPSEPRDSAVYFCASGYLDTQYFGPGTRLTVL.

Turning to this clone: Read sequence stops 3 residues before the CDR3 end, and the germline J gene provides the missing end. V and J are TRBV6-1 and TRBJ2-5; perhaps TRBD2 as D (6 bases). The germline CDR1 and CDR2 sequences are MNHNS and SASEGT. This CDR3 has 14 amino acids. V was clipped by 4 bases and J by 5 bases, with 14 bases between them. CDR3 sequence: CASSGGVWGETQYF. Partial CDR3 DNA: TGTGCCAGCAGTGGCGGGGTTTGGGGGGAGACC.

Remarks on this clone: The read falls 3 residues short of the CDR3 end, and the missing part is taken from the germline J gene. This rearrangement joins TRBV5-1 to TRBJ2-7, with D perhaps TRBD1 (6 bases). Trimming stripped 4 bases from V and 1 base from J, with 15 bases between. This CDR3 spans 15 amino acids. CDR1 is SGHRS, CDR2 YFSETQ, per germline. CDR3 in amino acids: CASSPAGQTSYEQYF. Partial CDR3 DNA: TGCGCCAGCAGCCCCGCCGGACAGACTTCCTACGAG.